A single sample gave rise to the 26 T cell receptor beta chains below, sequenced in a study of blood T cell repertoires in COVID-19 (dated by TCRdb to about 2020). Libraries were made using the immunoSEQ multiplex PCR assay. What TCRdb holds here is the immuneACCESS table cut down to in-frame rearrangements. Part of the clones is not present; checked against another copy, under half of the missing clones reflect an unresolved V gene, and the others are unexplained. The sample includes some 87,000 clones, with more than 80% observed a single time. In total, the top ten clones hold about 13% of the sample. The sequencing input was peripheral blood. The receptors here all came from a human donor in a cohort sampled during active COVID-19.

The rearrangement links TRBV5-4 to TRBJ2-3; D is undetermined. Germline loops: CDR1 SGHNT, CDR2 YYREEE (reference sequence). V gave up 4 bases and J gave up 3 bases, with 6 bases separating them. The CDR3 totals 12 residues. CDR3 in DNA: TGTGCCAGCAGCCGCGAGACAGATACGCAGTATTTT. Its translation: CASSRETDTQYF.

The chain links TRBV4-3 to TRBJ2-7; 7 bases line up with TRBD1. The germline gives CDR1 LGHNA, CDR2 YSLEER. The CDR3 loop spans 16 amino acids. The V and J ends lost 0 bases and 3 bases, in that order; junction bases with no gene match: 8. The CDR3 reads CASSQDQFRDSYEQYF. DNA of the CDR3: TGCGCCAGCAGCCAAGATCAGTTTCGGGACAGCTACGAGCAGTACTTC.

The rearrangement links TRBV18 to TRBJ1-3; D is uncertain. The CDR3 is 17 residues long. Per germline, CDR1 KGHSH and CDR2 LQKENI. V dropped 0 bases and J dropped 0 bases, with 12 bases sitting between them. The CDR3 reads CASSPPSGSISGNTIYF. The DNA for the CDR3 is TGTGCCAGCTCACCACCGTCGGGGTCTATCTCTGGAAACACCATATATTTT. The complete variable domain, with remaining parts taken from reference TRBV18 and TRBJ1-3, reads NAGVMQNPRHLVRRRGQEARLRCSPMKGHSHVYWYRQLPEEGLKFMVYLQKENIIDESGMPKERFSAEFPKEGPSILRIQQVVRGDSAAYFCASSPPSGSISGNTIYFGEGSWLTVV.

The genes are TRBV10-3 and TRBJ2-2, with D possibly TRBD1 on 5 matching bases. CDR1 is ENHRY and CDR2 is SYGVKD in the germline V gene. The CDR3 sequence is 16 residues long. Trimming cost V 1 base and J 2 bases, with 11 bases left between them. DNA for the CDR3: TGTGCCATCAGTGAGTTGAACAGGCTAAACACCGGGGAGCTGTTTTTT. Translated: CAISELNRLNTGELFF.

This clone came up a few times. CDR3 sequence reads: CSVATGVFDTQYF. In DNA form, the CDR3 reads TGCAGCGTTGCGACAGGGGTGTTTGATACGCAGTATTTT. The chain carries TRBV29-1 and TRBJ2-3; 8 bases match TRBD1. Germline-derived CDR1 and CDR2 are SQVTM and ANQGSEA. This CDR3 has 13 amino acids. Trimming took 4 bases from V and 6 from J; bases not matched to a gene: 6.

The CDR3 DNA follows: TGTGCCAGCAGCGATTTCCAGGGAAACTATGGCTACACCTTC. It is translated as CASSDFQGNYGYTF. This chain joins TRBV11-2 and TRBJ1-2; weak D call: TRBD1 (5 bases). Germline V gives CDR1 SGHAT, CDR2 FQNNGV. There are 14 residues in the CDR3. V shed 5 bases and J shed 2 bases, with 12 bases lying between them.

The CDR3 spells CASSLTDRDQPQHF. CDR3 sequence (DNA): TGTGCCAGCAGCTTAACGGACAGGGATCAGCCCCAGCATTTT. The V gene is TRBV11-1, the J gene TRBJ1-5, with 8 bases that match TRBD1. V was clipped by 2 bases and J by 5 bases; unmatched bases: 2. Germline loops: CDR1 SGHAT, CDR2 FQDESV (reference sequence). This CDR3 has 14 amino acids.

This chain connects TRBV5-4 to TRBJ2-3; TRBD1 might be the D (6 bases). The germline V gene has CDR1 SGHNT and CDR2 YYREEE (reference sequence). V lost 7 bases to trimming and J lost 4 bases, with 16 bases between them. This CDR3 spans 14 amino acids. This CDR3 reads CASGPPNRADTQYF. In DNA form, the CDR3 reads TGTGCCAGCGGGCCGCCCAACAGGGCAGATACGCAGTATTTT. The full variable domain, with the rest looked up from reference TRBV5-4 and TRBJ2-3, is ETGVTQSPTHLIKTRGQQVTLRCSSQSGHNTVSWYQQALGQGPQFIFQYYREEENGRGNFPPRFSGLQFPNYSSELNVNALELDDSALYLCASGPPNRADTQYFGPGTRLTVL.

The count of this clone is one. The genes are TRBV1 and TRBJ1-2; TRBD1, the D gene given by the table, was not confirmed from the DNA. TRBV1 is a recognized pseudogene. CDR3 length: 13 amino acids. The CDR3 loop is CTSSPGQVHGYTF. The CDR3 nucleotides are TGCACCAGCAGCCCGGGACAGGTCCATGGCTACACCTTC.

V gene TRBV19 combines with J gene TRBJ2-3, with TRBD1 matching over 9 bases. V lost 10 bases to trimming and J lost 1 base; unmatched junction nucleotides: 6. CDR1 LNHDA and CDR2 SQIVND come from the germline V gene (reference sequence). This CDR3 has 14 amino acids. The CDR3 region has the DNA TGTGCCAATCGGACAGGGGTATGCACAGATACGCAGTATTTT. This codes for CANRTGVCTDTQYF.

V is TRBV18 and J is TRBJ1-5; 7 bases fit TRBD1. The CDR3 has 16 amino acids. The V and J ends lost 2 bases and 6 bases, in that order; junction bases with no gene match: 10. From germline, CDR1 is KGHSH and CDR2 LQKENI. The CDR3 DNA reads TGTGCCAGCTCACCAGGACAGGTAGAGAGTGGTCAGCCCCAGCATTTT. Protein: CASSPGQVESGQPQHF.

This clone was seen a few times. This chain uses TRBV30 with TRBJ2-6; possible D gene TRBD1, 5 bases. The CDR3 loop spans 17 amino acids. Germline V gives CDR1 GTSNPN, CDR2 SVGIG (reference sequence). V shed 3 bases and J shed 0 bases, with 15 bases lying between them. The CDR3, as DNA: TGTGCCTGGAGAAGAGGCAGGGCCCACTCTGGGGCCAACGTCCTGACTTTC. It encodes CAWRRGRAHSGANVLTF. Drawing the rest from reference TRBV30 and TRBJ2-6, the complete variable domain is SQTIHQWPATLVQPVGSPLSLECTVEGTSNPNLYWYRQAAGRGLQLLFYSVGIGQISSEVPQNLSASRPQDRQFILSSKKLLLSDSGFYLCAWRRGRAHSGANVLTFGAGSRLTVL.

This chain connects TRBV30 to TRBJ2-1; possibly TRBD1 for D (6 bases). The V end lost 3 bases, the J end lost 6 bases, and 12 bases lay between the germline ends. The V gene's germline CDR1 is GTSNPN and CDR2 SVGIG (reference sequence). This CDR3 is 13 amino acids long. The CDR3 sequence is CAWSRTGTNEQFF. CDR3 coding DNA: TGTGCCTGGAGCCGAACAGGGACCAATGAGCAGTTCTTC.

The rearrangement links TRBV3-1 (or the pseudogene TRBV3-2) to TRBJ1-1, with 7 bases matching TRBD1. This CDR3 contains 15 residues. Per the germline V gene, CDR1 is LGHDT and CDR2 is YNNKEL (reference sequence). The J segment lost 1 base and the V segment lost 10 bases, leaving 12 bases of the junction unmatched. CDR3 DNA sequence: TGTGCCACAGGGGGGAAGAATATGGGGAACACTGAAGCTTTCTTT. Residues: CATGGKNMGNTEAFF.

This clone was detected only once. The chain joins TRBV5-5 to TRBJ2-2, with TRBD1 matching over 7 bases. The germline CDR1 and CDR2 sequences are SGHKS and YYEKEE (reference sequence). V lost 2 bases and J lost 6; bases outside the gene matches: 4. This CDR3 contains 14 residues. The DNA of the CDR3 is TGTGCCAGCAGCTTTGACAGGGTCGCCGGGGAGCTGTTTTTT. Its translation is CASSFDRVAGELFF.

This chain links TRBV5-5 with TRBJ2-7, with D possibly being TRBD2 (5 bases). The CDR3 consists of 12 residues. CDR1 and CDR2 (germline): SGHKS, YYEKEE (reference sequence). The V and J ends lost 7 bases and 4 bases respectively, with 12 bases between them. The CDR3 DNA reads TGTGCCAGCCGGCGGGTGGTTTACGAGCAGTACTTC. Translation gives CASRRVVYEQYF. Combining the CDR3 with reference TRBV5-5 and TRBJ2-7 gives the whole variable domain DAGVTQSPTHLIKTRGQQVTLRCSPISGHKSVSWYQQVLGQGPQFIFQYYEKEERGRGNFPDRFSARQFPNYSSELNVNALLLGDSALYLCASRRVVYEQYFGPGTRLTVT.

This clone was seen only a few times. V gene TRBV28 combines with J gene TRBJ2-7; TRBD1 agrees at 7 bases. The trim removed 6 bases at V and 2 bases at J, leaving 4 bases unmatched. The CDR3 length is 13 residues. The V gene's germline CDR1 is MDHEN and CDR2 SYDVKM. The chain's CDR3 is CASSVTGTYEQYF. CDR3 sequence (DNA): TGTGCCAGCAGCGTGACAGGGACCTACGAGCAGTACTTC. Supplemented by reference TRBV28 and TRBJ2-7, the full variable domain reads DVKVTQSSRYLVKRTGEKVFLECVQDMDHENMFWYRQDPGLGLRLIYFSYDVKMKEKGDIPEGYSVSREKKERFSLILESASTNQTSMYLCASSVTGTYEQYFGPGTRLTVT.

This chain connects TRBV7-2 to TRBJ2-1, with 12 nucleotides matching TRBD2. Looked up from germline, CDR1 is SGHTA and CDR2 is FQGNSA. The CDR3 length is 16 residues. The V and J ends lost 5 bases and 5 bases, in that order; junction bases with no gene match: 7. The CDR3 nucleotides are TGTGCCAGCAGCCCGAGCCGACTAGCGGGGGACAATGAGCAGTTCTTC. Residues: CASSPSRLAGDNEQFF.

The gene calls are TRBV5-1 and TRBJ2-6; TRBD2 is a possible D gene (5 bases). The CDR3 has 16 residues. Germline CDR1 reads SGHRS; CDR2 reads YFSETQ. The CDR3 bases are TGCGTCTCTAAGTTGGACTCGGCGGCGGGGGCCAACGTCCTGACTTTC. The encoded protein is CVSKLDSAAGANVLTF.

This clone was seen a handful of times. The chain is built from TRBV10-3 and TRBJ1-2; TRBD1 might be the D (5 bases). V lost 6 bases and J lost 4, with 15 bases in between. The CDR3 is 14 residues long. CDR1 is ENHRY and CDR2 is SYGVKD in the germline V gene. The CDR3 DNA reads TGTGCCATCAGATCGACAGAAGTCTTCTATGGCTACACCTTC. Amino acid sequence: CAIRSTEVFYGYTF.

V is TRBV30 and J is TRBJ1-5; 7 positions match TRBD1. The CDR3 runs to 13 residues. Germline CDR1 is GTSNPN and CDR2 is SVGIG (reference sequence). V shed 1 base, J shed 7 bases, and the junction held 4 bases outside the gene matches. CDR3 residues: CAWSEQGIQPQHF. Written as DNA, the CDR3 is TGTGCCTGGAGTGAACAGGGGATCCAGCCCCAGCATTTT.

The V and J genes are TRBV6-6 and TRBJ2-3; D possibly corresponds to TRBD2 (5 bases). CDR1 and CDR2 from the germline V gene are MNHNY and SVGAGI (reference sequence). This CDR3 is built from 15 residues. The ends were cut back, 2 bases at V and 0 bases at J, with 9 bases in the middle. Here the CDR3 reads CASSYAGLSTDTQYF. The CDR3 nucleotides are TGTGCCAGCAGTTACGCCGGACTCAGCACAGATACGCAGTATTTT.

The chain uses TRBV20-1 and TRBJ1-6, with TRBD1 as a possible D gene (5 bases). CDR3 length: 14 amino acids. Germline values: CDR1 DFQATT, CDR2 SNEGSKA (reference sequence). The V end lost 4 bases, the J end lost 0 bases, and 7 bases lay between the germline ends. The CDR3 spells CSAIDSSYNSPLHF. CDR3 bases: TGCAGTGCTATTGACAGCTCCTATAATTCACCCCTCCACTTT.

V and J are TRBV4-1 and TRBJ2-4; D is ambiguous. V was cut by 1 base and J by 12 bases, with 10 bases left in between. The CDR3 length is 12 residues. Germline V lookup: CDR1 MGHRA, CDR2 YSYEKL. CDR3: CASSQGVRHQYF. CDR3 nucleotide sequence: TGCGCCAGCAGCCAAGGCGTCCGCCATCAGTACTTC.

The gene calls are TRBV19 and TRBJ2-7; D call uncertain. This CDR3 is 13 amino acids long. Germline loops: CDR1 LNHDA, CDR2 SQIVND (reference sequence). V dropped 1 base and J dropped 6 bases, with 10 bases sitting between them. CDR3 in DNA: TGTGCCAGTAGTATAGGCCGACATGGCGAGCAGTACTTC. Its translation: CASSIGRHGEQYF. Complete variable domain (other parts from reference TRBV19 and TRBJ2-7): DGGITQSPKYLFRKEGQNVTLSCEQNLNHDAMYWYRQDPGQGLRLIYYSQIVNDFQKGDIAEGYSVSREKKESFPLTVTSAQKNPTAFYLCASSIGRHGEQYFGPGTRLTVT.

This clone was detected once. J is TRBJ1-1 and V is TRBV29-1; D is possibly TRBD1 (5 bases). This CDR3 is 12 amino acids long. V lost 4 bases, J lost 6 bases, and 12 bases lay in between. In germline, CDR1 is SQVTM, CDR2 ANQGSEA. CDR3 loop: CSVVGHGSEAFF. The DNA for the CDR3 is TGCAGCGTTGTGGGGCACGGGTCTGAAGCTTTCTTT.